This TCR beta chain was recorded in a study of long-term antiretroviral therapy in people with HIV. The study, taken as a whole, reports: Information on adherence to ART, viral resistance or therapy changes was unavailable.

Run at survey level, the immunoSEQ assay was version v3.0. Assay: immunoSEQ multiplex PCR; the TCRdb copy retains only in-frame clones and omits some. The data show tens of thousands of clones, roughly 84% seen once. On this clone itself: Its antigen is as yet unknown.

The CDR3 extends over 13 amino acids. Germline CDR1 is MNHNS and CDR2 is SASEGT. V lost 7 bases to trimming and J lost 3 bases, with 12 bases between them. The starting material was unsorted PBMCs, obtained 0.6 years after starting antiretroviral therapy. The receptor was isolated from a man in his sixties with HIV. The gene calls are TRBV6-1 and TRBJ1-2; a weak D match, TRBD1 (5 bases). The DNA for the CDR3 is TGTGCCAGCAATTGGGAGGGGTACTATGGCTACACCTTC. It translates to CASNWEGYYGYTF.